This record looks at one T cell receptor (beta chain) sequence and its context. Its cognate antigen has yet to be identified. No base quality information exists; no much larger clone differs at one position. According to the study, the label for this sample's treatment or condition signals: in vitro stimulation with specific CMV peptide epitopes to enrich CMV-specific T cells. These reads were obtained on an Illumina HiSeq 1500. The public reads were run again by TCRdb, first through fastp at Q25 and then through MiXCR, and only productive beta chains were kept. Each CDR3 protein appears once, grouped with its most common genes and DNA. A total of 700,000 to 950,000 distinct CDR3 sequences appear in this sample, 32% of them only once. The top ten hold around 12% of the sample. The data derive from a study of T cell repertoires in cytomegalovirus infection (dated by TCRdb to about 2019). In the study overall: Peptide stimulations targeted recently identified HLA-C-restricted CMV epitopes, whose presentation resists viral immunomodulation, together with well-studied HLA-B-restricted epitopes. Donor HLA type was relevant to the analysis, as public TCR beta signatures indicated carriage of CMV infection together with the matching HLA type. The paper as a whole reports these results and caveats: In both this cohort and an independent approximately 370-donor cohort, the cumulative frequency of public TCR beta family members distinguished carriers of CMV infection plus the relevant HLA type. The ex vivo response was dominated by HLA-C-restricted CMV-specific TCR beta clonotypes, which also provided the single most frequent clonotype in two of eight donors.

CDR1 and CDR2 (LNHDA, SQIVND) derive from the germline V gene (reference sequence). Trimming costs V 5 bases and J 2 bases, and their ends lie 15 bases apart. The CDR3 contains 15 residues, cysteine and phenylalanine counted. Solely the CDR3 DNA is kept, with 45 bases framed from the first base. Recombination joined TRBV19 with TRBJ1-1; the D gene identity is not certain. This clonotype was obtained from a human donor in good health (CMV status not recorded). Some clones in this sample may be carry-over from other donors' samples. This specimen consisted of cultured CD8+ T cells from PBMCs, obtained from culture after CMV antigen stimulation. The CDR3 loop reads CASSLSGAFNTEAFF. DNA sequence: TGTGCCAGTAGTCTATCGGGCGCTTTCAACACTGAAGCTTTCTTT.